The 26 T cell receptor beta chains given below trace back to one sample, sequenced in a study of shared clonotypes between healthy human individuals. Repertoires were generated with immunoSEQ multiplex PCR, while TCRdb's copy carries only in-frame clones and drops some. The sample yields roughly 1,000,000 clones, about 84% seen once. The sequenced material came from memory CD4+ T cells from PBMCs. Described subset: CD45RA-negative fraction. These receptors all stem from a man aged 18 to 29 in good health. Some clones in this sample may be carry-over from other donors' samples.

The gene calls are TRBV11-2 and TRBJ1-5; 8 bases line up with TRBD1. With V trimmed by 5 bases and J by 1 base, 4 bases remained unmatched. This CDR3 has 15 residues. Germline-derived CDR1 and CDR2 are SGHAT and FQNNGV. CDR3 in amino acids: CASSQGAGSNQPQHF. The CDR3 DNA sequence: TGTGCCAGCAGCCAGGGGGCTGGGAGCAATCAGCCCCAGCATTTT.

J is TRBJ2-1 and V is TRBV4-3; no firm D call. The germline V gene has CDR1 LGHNA and CDR2 YSLEER. V lost 3 bases and J lost 5, with 14 bases in between. The CDR3 loop spans 15 amino acids. The CDR3 sequence: CASSHTLEIDNEQFF. The CDR3 DNA sequence: TGCGCCAGCAGCCACACTCTGGAAATCGACAATGAGCAGTTCTTC.

The chain uses TRBV2 and TRBJ2-1; 7 bases agree with TRBD1. V lost 6 bases, J lost 0 bases, and 11 bases stayed unmatched. In germline, CDR1 is SNHLY, CDR2 FYNNEI. The CDR3 is made up of 17 amino acids. The CDR3 sequence is CASRGPGQPSSYNEQFF. As DNA, the CDR3 is TGTGCCAGCAGAGGCCCGGGACAGCCCAGCTCCTACAATGAGCAGTTCTTC.

This clone came up once. The gene calls are TRBV5-1 and TRBJ2-3; D gene uncertain. Trimming took 1 base from V and 5 from J, leaving 11 bases between them. The CDR3 is 14 residues long. CDR1 is SGHRS, CDR2 YFSETQ, per germline. The CDR3 coding sequence is TGCGCCAGCAGCTTGTCCACGCCCGGAGATACGCAGTATTTT. This codes for CASSLSTPGDTQYF.

Points on this clone: This may be a read error: a much more frequent sequence differs by one nucleotide. This chain joins TRBV9 and TRBJ1-5; D remains ambiguous. The CDR3 is made up of 13 amino acids. Trimming took off 4 bases at V and 3 bases at J, with 8 bases between the two ends. Germline CDR1 is SGDLS and CDR2 is YYNGEE. The CDR3 protein is CASSPDYNQPQHF. CDR3 bases: TGTGCCAGCAGCCCAGATTACAATCAGCCCCAGCATTTT.

Details on this clone: Other DNA variants within this sample encode the same CDR3. The chain combines TRBV30 with TRBJ1-2; tentative D call: TRBD1 (5 bases). V lost 3 bases and J lost 7, with 15 bases in between. Germline V lookup: CDR1 GTSNPN, CDR2 SVGIG (reference sequence). This CDR3 has 13 amino acids. In nucleotides, the CDR3 is TGTGCCTGGAGCTCCAGCCGGGGCCGTGGCTACACCTTC. Its protein is CAWSSSRGRGYTF. Supplemented by reference TRBV30 and TRBJ1-2, the full variable domain reads SQTIHQWPATLVQPVGSPLSLECTVEGTSNPNLYWYRQAAGRGLQLLFYSVGIGQISSEVPQNLSASRPQDRQFILSSKKLLLSDSGFYLCAWSSSRGRGYTFGSGTRLTVV.

This chain joins TRBV5-1 and TRBJ2-7; D ambiguous. Germline CDR1 SGHRS, CDR2 YFSETQ. The CDR3 totals 16 residues. The V gene lost 3 bases and the J gene lost 4 bases, with 20 bases spanning the gap. The CDR3 spells CASSWNSPALSYEQYF. DNA for the CDR3: TGCGCCAGCAGCTGGAACTCGCCGGCTCTATCTTACGAGCAGTACTTC.

The chain employs TRBV6-1 and TRBJ2-5; 8 positions match TRBD1. This CDR3 spans 13 amino acids. V was pared by 6 bases and J by 4 bases, with 4 bases of the junction left unmatched. In germline, CDR1 is MNHNS, CDR2 SASEGT. CDR3 amino acids: CASRDRGRETQYF. The CDR3 DNA follows: TGTGCCAGCAGAGACAGGGGTCGAGAGACCCAGTACTTC.

This clone was observed a few times. The V gene is TRBV2, the J gene TRBJ2-4, with 12 bases fitting TRBD2. V was clipped by 7 bases and J by 9 bases; unmatched bases: 10. Germline V gene sequence: CDR1 SNHLY, CDR2 FYNNEI. CDR3 length equals 15 residues. CDR3 bases: TGTGCCAGCACCCGGGCTAGCGGGAGGGAATCCATTCAGTACTTC. Its protein is CASTRASGRESIQYF.

Details on this clone: This specimen includes other DNA sequences encoding the same CDR3. The rearrangement joins TRBV5-1 to TRBJ2-4, with D perhaps assigned TRBD1 or TRBD2 (6 bases each). Trimming shortened V by 2 bases and J by 1 base, and 10 bases separated the two germline ends. The CDR3 length is 15 residues. Germline CDR1 is SGHRS and CDR2 is YFSETQ. CDR3 nucleotide sequence: TGCGCCAGCAGCTTCGGGGGCCTGGCCAAAAACATTCAGTACTTC. Amino acid sequence: CASSFGGLAKNIQYF. Full variable domain (rest looked up from reference TRBV5-1 and TRBJ2-4): KAGVTQTPRYLIKTRGQQVTLSCSPISGHRSVSWYQQTPGQGLQFLFEYFSETQRNKGNFPGRFSGRQFSNSRSEMNVSTLELGDSALYLCASSFGGLAKNIQYFGAGTRLSVL.

This clone was detected many times. The chain employs TRBV5-1 and TRBJ2-7; D possibly corresponds to TRBD1 (6 bases). V lost 0 bases and J lost 2, with 12 bases in between. Germline V gives CDR1 SGHRS, CDR2 YFSETQ. The CDR3 loop spans 15 amino acids. The CDR3 protein is CASSLDAGATYEQYF. The CDR3 DNA is TGCGCCAGCAGCTTGGACGCAGGGGCGACCTACGAGCAGTACTTC. Combining the CDR3 with reference TRBV5-1 and TRBJ2-7 gives the whole variable domain KAGVTQTPRYLIKTRGQQVTLSCSPISGHRSVSWYQQTPGQGLQFLFEYFSETQRNKGNFPGRFSGRQFSNSRSEMNVSTLELGDSALYLCASSLDAGATYEQYFGPGTRLTVT.

This clone occurred a few times. The chain couples TRBV6-6 to TRBJ1-5, with D perhaps TRBD1 (5 bases). The CDR3 runs to 15 residues. Germline CDR1 is MNHNY and CDR2 is SVGAGI (reference sequence). The V end lost 6 bases, the J end lost 0 bases, and 12 bases lay between the germline ends. In DNA, the CDR3 is TGTGCCAGCAGATGGGACCCCAATAGCAATCAGCCCCAGCATTTT. It encodes CASRWDPNSNQPQHF.

The chain employs TRBV7-9 and TRBJ2-3; 13 bases line up with TRBD2. The CDR3 loop spans 17 amino acids. V dropped 1 base and J dropped 4; count of bases not matched to a gene: 5. Germline V lookup: CDR1 SEHNR, CDR2 FQNEAQ (reference sequence). The CDR3 sequence: CASSLGQLAGGPDTQYF. The CDR3 DNA follows: TGTGCCAGCAGCTTAGGCCAACTAGCGGGAGGGCCAGATACGCAGTATTTT. The whole variable domain, filled in from reference TRBV7-9 and TRBJ2-3, reads DTGVSQNPRHKITKRGQNVTFRCDPISEHNRLYWYRQTLGQGPEFLTYFQNEAQLEKSRLLSDRFSAERPKGSFSTLEIQRTEQGDSAMYLCASSLGQLAGGPDTQYFGPGTRLTVL.

The chain joins TRBV27 to TRBJ2-7, with D unresolved. The CDR3 loop spans 18 amino acids. Germline values: CDR1 MNHEY, CDR2 SMNVEV (reference sequence). The V gene lost 5 bases and the J gene lost 3 bases, with 26 bases spanning the gap. The DNA of the CDR3 is TGTGCCAGCAGTAGATTCCCATCAGGAGTCGACGGAATCTACGAGCAGTACTTC. It encodes CASSRFPSGVDGIYEQYF.

Ten or more counts support this clone. The gene calls are TRBV5-6 and TRBJ2-3, with 9 bases lining up with TRBD2. J lost 2 bases, V lost 1 base, and 14 bases had no gene match. Germline V gene lookup returns CDR1 SGHDT and CDR2 YYEEEE. The CDR3 length is 19 residues. The chain's CDR3 is CASSLWLAGFWALTDTQYF. CDR3 bases: TGTGCCAGCAGCTTGTGGCTAGCGGGATTTTGGGCTCTCACAGATACGCAGTATTTT.

This clone was seen a single time. The chain is built from TRBV7-8 and TRBJ2-7; D is undetermined. This CDR3 contains 12 residues. Germline V gene lookup returns CDR1 SGHVS and CDR2 FQNEAQ. The V gene lost 0 bases and the J gene lost 6 bases, with 6 bases spanning the gap. The CDR3 DNA is TGTGCCAGCAGCTTAGCTCGCGGCGAGCAGTACTTC. This sequence encodes CASSLARGEQYF.

This chain connects TRBV5-6 to TRBJ2-6, with no clear D. The CDR3 totals 15 residues. The germline CDR1 and CDR2 sequences are SGHDT and YYEEEE. Trimming removed 1 base from V and 0 bases from J, with 5 bases in between. Here the CDR3 reads CASSLWSSGANVLTF. The CDR3 DNA reads as TGTGCCAGCAGCTTGTGGAGCTCTGGGGCCAACGTCCTGACTTTC.

This chain links TRBV28 with TRBJ1-2, with TRBD1 identical over 7 bases. CDR1 and CDR2 from the germline V gene are MDHEN and SYDVKM. J was trimmed by 1 base and V by 8 bases; bases with no gene match: 7. The CDR3 runs to 14 residues. CDR3 in DNA: TGTGCCAGCGGGGGACAGCCTGATAACTATGGCTACACCTTC. Translation gives CASGGQPDNYGYTF.

The chain joins TRBV6-5 to TRBJ2-7; D is possibly TRBD1 (6 bases). Germline loops: CDR1 MNHEY, CDR2 SVGAGI. The CDR3 covers 11 residues. The V gene lost 5 bases and the J gene lost 5 bases, with 7 bases spanning the gap. CDR3 nucleotides: TGTGCCAGCAGTACAGGGAACGAGCAGTACTTC. Translation gives CASSTGNEQYF.

In its sample, this clone was seen a few times. This chain links TRBV30 with TRBJ2-1; TRBD2 might be the D (6 bases). With 8 bases removed from V and 3 bases from J, the gap between germline ends came to 23 bases. CDR1 and CDR2 (germline): GTSNPN, SVGIG (reference sequence). The CDR3 length is 16 residues. CDR3 in amino acids: CAGETPREWNYNEQFF. DNA of the CDR3: TGTGCCGGGGAAACCCCTCGGGAGTGGAACTACAATGAGCAGTTCTTC.

Notes on this clone: A much larger clonotype is one base distant, so this may be a read error. The J gene is TRBJ2-3, the V gene TRBV6-5; 7 nucleotides agree with TRBD2. This CDR3 has 16 amino acids. Germline CDR1 reads MNHEY; CDR2 reads SVGAGI. The V gene end was trimmed by 2 bases and the J gene end by 4 bases; junction bases not matched to a gene: 9. The CDR3 here is CASSYVSGGSADTQYF. The DNA for the CDR3 is TGTGCCAGCAGTTACGTGTCGGGGGGTAGCGCAGATACGCAGTATTTT.

The chain carries TRBV28 and TRBJ1-2, with D uncertain. Germline V gene data show CDR1 as MDHEN and CDR2 as SYDVKM. Deletions cut 8 bases from V and 0 bases from J, with 10 bases between. The CDR3 extends over 13 amino acids. The CDR3 protein is CASVEMTNYGYTF. The CDR3 nucleotides are TGTGCCAGCGTGGAGATGACTAACTATGGCTACACCTTC.

This clone has a handful of counts. The sample contains more than one DNA sequence encoding this CDR3. The V and J genes are TRBV20-1 and TRBJ2-3; no clear D. Germline CDR1 is DFQATT and CDR2 is SNEGSKA (reference sequence). CDR3 length equals 10 residues. V was cut by 5 bases and J by 6 bases, with 6 bases left in between. CDR3 sequence: CSARRDTQYF. The CDR3 coding sequence is TGCAGTGCTCGTAGGGATACGCAGTATTTT.

CDR3 DNA: TGTGCCAGCAGTTTATTTCTCCCAGGAGGAGGGCAGCCCCAGCATTTT. Protein sequence: CASSLFLPGGGQPQHF. V gene TRBV28 combines with J gene TRBJ1-5; no definite D call. V lost 1 base, J lost 7 bases, and 17 bases lay in between. Germline CDR1 MDHEN, CDR2 SYDVKM. There are 16 residues in the CDR3.

This clone turned up a few times. The chain joins TRBV27 to TRBJ1-2; D gene uncertain. From germline, CDR1 is MNHEY and CDR2 SMNVEV (reference sequence). V was pared by 4 bases and J by 1 base, with 7 bases between. The CDR3 runs 13 residues. The CDR3 loop reads CASSSTRNYGYTF. The CDR3 DNA sequence: TGTGCCAGCAGTTCCACCCGTAACTATGGCTACACCTTC.

Note on this clone: Other DNA sequences in this sample translate to the same CDR3. The chain uses TRBV28 and TRBJ1-2; D ambiguous. This CDR3 region has 14 residues. Per germline, CDR1 MDHEN and CDR2 SYDVKM. The V end lost 0 bases, the J end lost 4 bases, and 9 bases lay between the germline ends. In DNA, the CDR3 is TGTGCCAGCAGTTTATGGGGGATCGGCTATGGCTACACCTTC. Protein sequence: CASSLWGIGYGYTF.